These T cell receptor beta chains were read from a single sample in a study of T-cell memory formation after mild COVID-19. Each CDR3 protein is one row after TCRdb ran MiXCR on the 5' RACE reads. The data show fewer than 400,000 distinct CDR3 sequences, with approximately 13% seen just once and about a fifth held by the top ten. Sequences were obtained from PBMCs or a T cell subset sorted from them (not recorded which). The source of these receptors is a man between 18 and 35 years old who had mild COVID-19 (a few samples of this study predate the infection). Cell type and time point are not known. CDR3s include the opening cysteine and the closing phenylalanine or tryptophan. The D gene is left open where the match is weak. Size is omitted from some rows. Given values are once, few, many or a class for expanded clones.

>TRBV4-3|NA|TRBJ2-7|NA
TGCGCCAGCAGCCAAACCCGTCGGGACGAGCAGTACTTC
CASSQTRRDEQYF
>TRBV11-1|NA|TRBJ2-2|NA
TGTGCCAGCAGTAAAAACGCCGGGGGGCTACCGAACACCGGGGAGCTGTTTTTT
CASSKNAGGLPNTGELFF
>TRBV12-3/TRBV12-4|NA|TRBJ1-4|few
TGTGCCAGCAGGGAAAAGGATTTCAGGCGGATTAATGAAAAACTGTTTTTT
CASREKDFRRINEKLFF
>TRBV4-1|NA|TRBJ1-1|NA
TGCGCCAGCAGCCCCGCCGGGTCCCAGGGGACTGAAGCTTTCTTT
CASSPAGSQGTEAFF
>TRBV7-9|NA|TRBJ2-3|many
TGCGCCAGCAGCTTGGAGGGGGATACGCAGTATTTT
CASSLEGDTQYF
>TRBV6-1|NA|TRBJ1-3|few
TGTGCCAGCAGTGGATCGAGGGGGAGAAACACCATATATTTT
CASSGSRGRNTIYF
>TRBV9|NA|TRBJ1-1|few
TGTGCCAGCAGCCCCGTCCCGGGGGGAAGGACTGAAGCTTTCTTT
CASSPVPGGRTEAFF
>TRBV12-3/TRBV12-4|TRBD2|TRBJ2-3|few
TGTGCCAGCAGTTCGAGTAGCGGGGGGGCGGGCACAGATACGCAGTATTTT
CASSSSSGGAGTDTQYF
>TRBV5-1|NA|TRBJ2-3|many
TGCGCCAGCAGCCTGCTAGGCACCACAGATACGCAGTATTTT
CASSLLGTTDTQYF
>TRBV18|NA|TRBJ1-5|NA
TGTGCCAGCTCCCTTGGGCCCATGGAACAGCCCCAGCATTTT
CASSLGPMEQPQHF
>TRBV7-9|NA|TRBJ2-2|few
TGTGCCGAAGGCGCGAACACCGGGGAGCTGTTTTTT
CAEGANTGELFF
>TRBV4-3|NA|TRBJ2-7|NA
TGCGCCAGCAGCCAAGGCACAGGGCGAAGCTCCTACGAGCAGTACTTC
CASSQGTGRSSYEQYF
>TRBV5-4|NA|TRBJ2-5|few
TGTGCCAGCAGCTTGCCCGGGCTAGTTGGCCAGTACTTC
CASSLPGLVGQYF
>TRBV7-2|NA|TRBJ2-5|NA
TGTGCCAGCAGCGCCAGGGTGGGGGTCCAAGAGACCCAGTACTTC
CASSARVGVQETQYF
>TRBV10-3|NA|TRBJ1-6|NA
TGTGCCATCTCTCTCGCGCCCAGCTCCTATAATTCACCCCTCCACTTT
CAISLAPSSYNSPLHF
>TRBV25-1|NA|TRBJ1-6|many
TGTGCCAGCAGTGTGGGACTTCCGAGCTCCTATAATTCACCCCTCCACTTT
CASSVGLPSSYNSPLHF
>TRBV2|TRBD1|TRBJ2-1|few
TGTGCCAGTATACAGGGGTATAATGAGCAGTTCTTC
CASIQGYNEQFF
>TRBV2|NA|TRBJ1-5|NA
TGTGCCAGCAGTGTCCGTCCACAGACGTATAGCAATCAGCCCCAGCATTTT
CASSVRPQTYSNQPQHF
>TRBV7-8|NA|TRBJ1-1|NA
TGTGCCAGCAGCTCGCAGGGCCCGTACACTGAAGCTTTCTTT
CASSSQGPYTEAFF
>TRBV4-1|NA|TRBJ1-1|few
TGCGCCAGCAGCCAAGAACATAAATTTCAGGGGAGAAACACTGAAGCTTTCTTT
CASSQEHKFQGRNTEAFF
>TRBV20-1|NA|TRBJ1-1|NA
TGCAGTGCTAGAGGACGGGGGCGAGGTCTTTTAAGCACTGAAGCTTTCTTT
CSARGRGRGLLSTEAFF
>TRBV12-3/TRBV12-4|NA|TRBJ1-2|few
TGTGCCAGCAGTTTAGCCAGCAACTATGGCTACACCTTC
CASSLASNYGYTF
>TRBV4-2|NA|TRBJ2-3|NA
TGTGCCAGCAGCCAAGAATGGGTAGCGGGCACAGATACGCAGTATTTT
CASSQEWVAGTDTQYF
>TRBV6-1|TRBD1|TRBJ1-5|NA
TGTGCCAGCAGTGAAACCGGGACAGGGTATCAGCCCCAGCATTTT
CASSETGTGYQPQHF
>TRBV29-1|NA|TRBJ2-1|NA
TGCAGCGTTCAGAAAGGACAGCACAATGAGCAGTTCTTC
CSVQKGQHNEQFF
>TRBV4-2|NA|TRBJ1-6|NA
TGTGCCAGCAGCCCTAGTAGGGCAGGGATTAATTCACCCCTCCACTTT
CASSPSRAGINSPLHF
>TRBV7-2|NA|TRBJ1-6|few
TGTGCCAGCAGCTTATATTCTCTTGCCATCGATTCACCCCTCCACTTT
CASSLYSLAIDSPLHF
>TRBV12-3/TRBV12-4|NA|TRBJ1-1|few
TGTGCCAGCAGCTACCAGGGGAAATCCACTGAAGCTTTCTTT
CASSYQGKSTEAFF
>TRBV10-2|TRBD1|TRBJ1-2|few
TGCGCCAGCTCCTACGGGACAGGCCGAGCTAACTATGGCTACACCTTC
CASSYGTGRANYGYTF
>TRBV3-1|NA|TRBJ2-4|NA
TGTGCCAGCAGCCAGTCCAGGGTGGGCATTCAGTACTTC
CASSQSRVGIQYF
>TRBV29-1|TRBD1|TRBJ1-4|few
TGCAGCGTGGGCCCGGGACAGGGAAAACTGTTTTTT
CSVGPGQGKLFF
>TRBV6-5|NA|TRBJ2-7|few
TGTGCCAGCAGTTACTCGACAGCCGGGGGCTACGAGCAGTACTTC
CASSYSTAGGYEQYF
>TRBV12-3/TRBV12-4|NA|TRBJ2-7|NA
TGTGCCAGCAGTGTGGGAGTCCTCTACGAGCAGTACTTC
CASSVGVLYEQYF
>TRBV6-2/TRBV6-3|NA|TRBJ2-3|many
TGTGCCAGCACCAACAGGGAGACAGATACGCAGTATTTT
CASTNRETDTQYF
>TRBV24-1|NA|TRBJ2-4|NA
TGTGCCACCAGTGCCGGGAGCAAAAACATTCAGTACTTC
CATSAGSKNIQYF
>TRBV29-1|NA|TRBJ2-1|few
TGCAGCGTTGATTGGGGCTGGGGCAGTGAGCAGTTCTTC
CSVDWGWGSEQFF
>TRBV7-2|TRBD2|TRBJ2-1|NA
TGTGCCAGCAGCTTAGTCCGGGTGAGCGGGGGAAATGAGCAGTTCTTC
CASSLVRVSGGNEQFF
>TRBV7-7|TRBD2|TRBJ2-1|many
TGTGCTAGCAGCCCTTTCGGGGGGGCCCCCAATGAGCAGTTCTTC
CASSPFGGAPNEQFF
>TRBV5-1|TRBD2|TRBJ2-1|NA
TGCGCCAGCAGCTTGAGCGGGGGCGAGAATGAGCAGTTCTTC
CASSLSGGENEQFF
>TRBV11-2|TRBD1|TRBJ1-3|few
TGTGCCAGCAGCTTAACACCTGGGACAGGGATGTTTTCCGGAAACACCATATATTTT
CASSLTPGTGMFSGNTIYF
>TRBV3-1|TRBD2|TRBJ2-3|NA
TGTGCCAGCAGCCAGGGACTAGCGGGGGGAGTTACGCAGTATTTT
CASSQGLAGGVTQYF
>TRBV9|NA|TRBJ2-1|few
TGTGCCAGCAGCACCCGACAGATGAGCTCCTACAATGAGCAGTTCTTC
CASSTRQMSSYNEQFF
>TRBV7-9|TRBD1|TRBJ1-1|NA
TGTGCCAGCAGCGAAGGACAGGGGGCGAACACTGAAGCTTTCTTT
CASSEGQGANTEAFF
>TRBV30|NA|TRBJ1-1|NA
TGTGCCTGGAGGCTGACACAATTCGAAGCTTTCTTT
CAWRLTQFEAFF
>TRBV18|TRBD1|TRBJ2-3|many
TGTGCCAGCTCAAGGCAGGGGGCGACAGATACGCAGTATTTT
CASSRQGATDTQYF
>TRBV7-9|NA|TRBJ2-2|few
TGTGCCAGCAGCCCGACCCAGGACCAAAACACCGGGGAGCTGTTTTTT
CASSPTQDQNTGELFF
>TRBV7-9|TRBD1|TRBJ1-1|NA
TGTGCCAGCAGCCAGGGACAGGGTAAAGCTTTCTTT
CASSQGQGKAFF
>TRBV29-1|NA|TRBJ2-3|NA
TGCAGCGTTGCTGTTGATTCCAATACGCAGTATTTT
CSVAVDSNTQYF
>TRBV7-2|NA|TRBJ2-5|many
TGTGCCAGCAGCTTCCAGGGGCAAGAGACCCAGTACTTC
CASSFQGQETQYF
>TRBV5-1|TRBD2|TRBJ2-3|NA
TGCGCCAGCAGCTTGGAAGGAGCTAGCGGGGGGGCCGCAGATACGCAGTATTTT
CASSLEGASGGAADTQYF
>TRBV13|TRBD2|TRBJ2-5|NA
TGTGCCAGCAGCCAGGGGGTAGGACTAGCGGGAGACCAAGAGACCCAGTACTTC
CASSQGVGLAGDQETQYF
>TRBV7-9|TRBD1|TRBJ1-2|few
TGTGCCGGCAGCTTGGGACAGGGCACCCATCAAGTTGGCTACACCTTC
CAGSLGQGTHQVGYTF
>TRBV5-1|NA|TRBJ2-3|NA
TGCGCCAGCAGCATAGGACAGCCAACTTCCACAGATACGCAGTATTTT
CASSIGQPTSTDTQYF
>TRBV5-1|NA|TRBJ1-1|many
TGCGCCAGCAGCTTGCTCCCAATGAACACTGAAGCTTTCTTT
CASSLLPMNTEAFF
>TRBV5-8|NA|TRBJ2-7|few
TGTGCCAGCAGTTCCACGGGGCGCTACGAGCAGTACTTC
CASSSTGRYEQYF
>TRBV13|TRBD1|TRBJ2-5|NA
TGTGCCAGCAGCACCCGACAGGGGGCGACCCAAGAGACCCAGTACTTC
CASSTRQGATQETQYF
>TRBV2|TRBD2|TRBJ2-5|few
TGTGCCAGCGGAGGACTAGCGGGACCCGAAGAGACCCAGTACTTC
CASGGLAGPEETQYF